The 14 T cell receptor beta chains reported below all come from one sample, sequenced in a study of cytotoxic CD8 clonotypes in ibrutinib-treated CLL. Clones were read by immunoSEQ multiplex PCR, and TCRdb kept only the in-frame ones, dropping some. Counted here are tens of thousands of clones, around 60% occurring once; the ten biggest clones make up about a fifth. Specimen: PBMCs, collected after 24 months of ibrutinib treatment. These receptors all stem from a human donor with chronic lymphocytic leukemia.

The chain joins TRBV28 to TRBJ2-7, with 7 bases matching TRBD1. V was clipped by 7 bases and J by 3 bases; unmatched bases: 9. The CDR3 is made up of 14 amino acids. The V gene's germline CDR1 is MDHEN and CDR2 SYDVKM. The CDR3 bases are TGTGCCAGCAACCCGCCAGGGGGTGGCTACGAGCAGTACTTC. It translates to CASNPPGGGYEQYF.

The chain couples TRBV6-5 to TRBJ2-1; the D is unclear. V lost 3 bases and J lost 13, with 10 bases in between. There are 11 residues in the CDR3. The germline CDR1 and CDR2 sequences are MNHEY and SVGAGI. The CDR3 region has the DNA TGTGCCAGCAGTTATCAGAGCCATCAGTTCTTC. Encoded protein: CASSYQSHQFF.

Concerning this clone itself: Other nucleotide sequences in the sample specify the same CDR3. This chain links TRBV5-1 with TRBJ1-4; D is ambiguous. This CDR3 spans 13 amino acids. CDR1 is SGHRS and CDR2 is YFSETQ in the germline V gene. V was cut by 1 base and J by 5 bases, with 6 bases left in between. In DNA form, the CDR3 reads TGCGCCAGCAGCTTGTCACAGAATGAAAAACTGTTTTTT. This translates into CASSLSQNEKLFF.

This chain joins TRBV7-2 and TRBJ2-3, with D perhaps assigned TRBD1 or TRBD2 (5 bases each). The CDR3 totals 17 residues. Germline CDR1 is SGHTA and CDR2 is FQGNSA. Trimming shortened V by 1 base and J by 3 bases, and 17 bases separated the two germline ends. CDR3 protein: CASSLGGLGAWTDTQYF. The DNA for the CDR3 is TGTGCCAGCAGCTTAGGAGGTCTCGGGGCATGGACAGATACGCAGTATTTT.

The chain joins TRBV6-6 to TRBJ1-6; TRBD1 matches 9 bases. J was trimmed by 7 bases and V by 0 bases; bases with no gene match: 1. Looked up from germline, CDR1 is MNHNY and CDR2 is SVGAGI (reference sequence). The CDR3 contains 15 residues. This CDR3 reads CASSYSGTGNSPLHF. In nucleotides, the CDR3 is TGTGCCAGCAGTTACTCCGGGACAGGGAATTCACCCCTCCACTTT.

This clone was seen a few times. V gene TRBV11-2 combines with J gene TRBJ2-1; D is undetermined. The V gene's germline CDR1 is SGHAT and CDR2 FQNNGV. The CDR3 is made up of 16 amino acids. Trimming removed 6 bases from V and 1 base from J, with 16 bases in between. The CDR3 is CASSSGVWSSYNEQFF. CDR3 in DNA: TGTGCCAGCAGTTCTGGTGTATGGTCTTCCTACAATGAGCAGTTCTTC.

This clone was recorded a few times. This sequence joins TRBV27 and TRBJ2-7; 7 nucleotides match TRBD2. The V and J ends lost 3 bases and 3 bases, in that order; junction bases with no gene match: 5. The CDR3 covers 14 residues. The germline V gene encodes CDR1 MNHEY and CDR2 SMNVEV (reference sequence). This CDR3 reads CASSFAGAGYEQYF. The CDR3 coding sequence is TGTGCCAGCAGTTTCGCGGGAGCGGGCTACGAGCAGTACTTC.

The chain joins TRBV5-1 to TRBJ2-7, with 11 bases matching TRBD2. Germline CDR1 SGHRS, CDR2 YFSETQ. CDR3 size: 17 residues. With 0 bases clipped from V and 0 bases from J, the junction kept 5 bases outside the gene matches. CDR3 sequence (DNA): TGCGCCAGCAGCTTGGCTGGGCTAGCGGGAGGCTCCTACGAGCAGTACTTC. Translation: CASSLAGLAGGSYEQYF.

This clone has only a few counts. The chain links TRBV6-1 to TRBJ2-1; D is possibly TRBD2 (6 bases). CDR1 and CDR2 from the germline V gene are MNHNS and SASEGT. V shed 1 base and J shed 16 bases, with 17 bases lying between them. This CDR3 region has 13 residues. DNA of the CDR3: TGTGCCAGCAGTGAAGTGATTTGGAGGGTTATATTCTTC. Its protein product is CASSEVIWRVIFF.

CDR3 region: CASSIGTRWQFF. The CDR3 DNA reads as TGTGCCAGCAGCATAGGGACGCGGTGGCAGTTCTTC. J is TRBJ2-1 and V is TRBV7-2; the D call may be TRBD1 or TRBD2 (5 bases each). V lost 5 bases, J lost 12 bases, and 14 bases lay in between. Germline CDR1 reads SGHTA; CDR2 reads FQGNSA. This CDR3 is built from 12 residues.

The chain joins TRBV10-3 to TRBJ2-7, with 7 bases that match TRBD1. The germline V gene has CDR1 ENHRY and CDR2 SYGVKD. CDR3 length equals 12 residues. With 8 bases clipped from V and 2 bases from J, the junction kept 3 bases outside the gene matches. CDR3 DNA: TGTGCCATCGGGGACAGCACCTACGAGCAGTACTTC. Its translation is CAIGDSTYEQYF.

The J gene is TRBJ2-1, the V gene TRBV18, with D maybe TRBD1 (6 bases). V was pared by 2 bases and J by 1 base, with 9 bases between. CDR3 size: 15 residues. Germline values: CDR1 KGHSH, CDR2 LQKENI. In DNA form, the CDR3 reads TGTGCCAGCTCACCATTCGGACAGTCCTACAATGAGCAGTTCTTC. It specifies CASSPFGQSYNEQFF.

V gene TRBV19 combines with J gene TRBJ2-3; weak D call: TRBD2 (6 bases). V lost 3 bases and J lost 3, with 22 bases in between. CDR1 is LNHDA, CDR2 SQIVND, per germline (reference sequence). The CDR3 loop spans 18 amino acids. CDR3: CASSITWRGTVLTDTQYF. CDR3 sequence (DNA): TGTGCCAGTAGTATCACCTGGAGGGGTACCGTGCTAACAGATACGCAGTATTTT.

This clone has only a few counts. The chain is built from TRBV5-1 and TRBJ1-1, with 9 bases that match TRBD1. CDR1 and CDR2 (germline): SGHRS, YFSETQ. V lost 2 bases, J lost 2 bases, and 7 bases stayed unmatched. The CDR3 totals 16 residues. CDR3 region: CASSFRTGELNTEAFF. The CDR3 coding sequence is TGCGCCAGCAGCTTCAGGACAGGGGAACTCAACACTGAAGCTTTCTTT. Looking up the rest from reference TRBV5-1 and TRBJ1-1 gives the full variable domain: KAGVTQTPRYLIKTRGQQVTLSCSPISGHRSVSWYQQTPGQGLQFLFEYFSETQRNKGNFPGRFSGRQFSNSRSEMNVSTLELGDSALYLCASSFRTGELNTEAFFGQGTRLTVV.